The TCR beta chain described here comes from a study of shared clonotypes between healthy human individuals. Method: immunoSEQ multiplex PCR; TCRdb's copy keeps in-frame clones and lacks some. In the table there are roughly 2 million clones, approximately 95% of which are singletons. This CDR3 has 15 amino acids. V shed 4 bases, J shed 6 bases, and the junction held 5 bases outside the gene matches. Per germline, CDR1 LGHNA and CDR2 YNFKEQ. Naive CD8 cells lacked CD45RO, underwent positive selection for CCR7 and left out terminally differentiated effector memory CD45RA+ cells. V usage is TRBV4-2 and J usage is TRBJ2-1, with 11 positions matching TRBD2. This TCR was sampled from a young man in good health. Sequenced: naive CD8+ T cells sorted from blood. The CDR3 loop is CASSPGLADSNEQFF. The CDR3 region has the DNA TGTGCCAGCAGCCCGGGACTAGCGGATTCCAATGAGCAGTTCTTC.